This T cell receptor beta chain emerged from a study of response to subunit inactivated influenza vaccine. Findings and caveats of the study: The authors put forward the suggestion that each seasonal influenza vaccination may bring in only a limited number of new T cells.

TCRdb processed the RT-PCR reads anew with MiXCR; each CDR3 protein has one entry. This sample has some 180,000 distinct CDR3 sequences, with about 10% found just once. This clonotype was observed at least ten times. Antigen: not known. V lost 4 bases, J lost 3 bases, and 3 bases stayed unmatched. The CDR3 is 13 amino acids. CDR1 and CDR2 (germline): SGHRS, YFSETQ. The clonotype comes from a man aged 45 to 65 who received an inactivated influenza vaccine. The sequencing used non-naive T cells sorted from PBMCs, collected on the day of vaccination. This chain links TRBV5-1 with TRBJ2-5; 7 nucleotides line up with TRBD2. CDR3: CASSPSGEETQYF. The CDR3 DNA is TGCGCCAGCAGCCCGAGCGGGGAAGAGACCCAGTACTTC.